Listed here are 15 T cell receptor beta chains from one sample, sequenced in a study of identifying expanded T cells in peripheral blood. Here immunoSEQ multiplex PCR was the method, and the copy in TCRdb shows in-frame clones only, minus some. The profile covers around 120,000 clones, with roughly 90% appearing a single time and less than 10% taken by the ten largest. Input material: blood. These TCRs come from a person between 18 and 75 years old in good health.

This chain connects TRBV7-6 to TRBJ1-1; D not resolved. The CDR3 consists of 14 residues. Trimming shortened V by 2 bases and J by 1 base, and 8 bases separated the two germline ends. Germline CDR1 reads SGHVS; CDR2 reads FNYEAQ. CDR3 bases: TGTGCCAGCAGCTTAACTTCCGAGAACACTGAAGCTTTCTTT. Translated, it gives CASSLTSENTEAFF.

J is TRBJ2-2 and V is TRBV6-5, with D possibly being TRBD1 (6 bases). V lost 5 bases, J lost 3 bases, and 13 bases lay in between. In germline, CDR1 is MNHEY, CDR2 SVGAGI. There are 15 residues in the CDR3. In nucleotides, the CDR3 is TGTGCCAGCAGTACGTGGGACACAGACACCGGGGAGCTGTTTTTT. It codes for CASSTWDTDTGELFF.

The V and J genes are TRBV5-6 and TRBJ1-5, with D perhaps TRBD1 (5 bases). The CDR3 sequence is 15 residues long. The V and J ends lost 3 bases and 0 bases respectively, with 10 bases between them. CDR1 and CDR2 (germline): SGHDT, YYEEEE. The chain's CDR3 is CASSSRGLSNQPQHF. CDR3 nucleotides: TGTGCCAGCAGCTCGAGGGGCCTTAGCAATCAGCCCCAGCATTTT.

The J gene is TRBJ2-5, the V gene TRBV28; D possibly corresponds to TRBD1 (5 bases). CDR3 length: 14 residues. Trimming took off 5 bases at V and 1 base at J, with 11 bases between the two ends. The germline V gene has CDR1 MDHEN and CDR2 SYDVKM. The CDR3 sequence: CASSGDRPQETQYF. CDR3 nucleotide sequence: TGTGCCAGCAGTGGAGACAGACCCCAAGAGACCCAGTACTTC.

This clone was counted once. The V call is TRBV28, the J call TRBJ2-1, with D perhaps assigned TRBD1 or TRBD2 (6 bases each). V was pared by 2 bases and J by 5 bases, with 13 bases between. This CDR3 is built from 15 residues. Per germline, CDR1 MDHEN and CDR2 SYDVKM. DNA of the CDR3: TGTGCCAGCAGTTTAACTCGGGGGCTCAACAATGAGCAGTTCTTC. Translation gives CASSLTRGLNNEQFF.

The V gene is TRBV4-1, the J gene TRBJ1-4; no clear D gene. The CDR3 contains 15 residues. The V gene lost 0 bases and the J gene lost 8 bases, with 13 bases spanning the gap. Germline V lookup: CDR1 MGHRA, CDR2 YSYEKL. The chain's CDR3 is CASSQDGTLLEKLFF. CDR3 nucleotide sequence: TGCGCCAGCAGCCAAGATGGAACCCTGTTGGAAAAACTGTTTTTT.

Written as DNA, the CDR3 is TGTGCCAGCAACCCTCGGGGTGAAAAACTGTTTTTT. Protein sequence: CASNPRGEKLFF. V is TRBV28 and J is TRBJ1-4; D is unresolved. The CDR3 has 12 amino acids. Trimming removed 7 bases from V and 7 bases from J, with 10 bases in between. Per the germline V gene, CDR1 is MDHEN and CDR2 is SYDVKM.

CDR3 in DNA: TGTGCCAGCAGGGACGGCCAAGAGACCCAGTACTTC. Its translation: CASRDGQETQYF. The chain links TRBV6-1 to TRBJ2-5, with D uncertain. The CDR3 is 12 amino acids. V was clipped by 6 bases and J by 1 base, with 6 bases between them. Germline assignment: CDR1 MNHNS and CDR2 SASEGT.

This clone was detected only a few times. The chain combines TRBV20-1 with TRBJ1-1; D is unresolved. V dropped 6 bases and J dropped 3 bases, with 8 bases sitting between them. This CDR3 spans 11 amino acids. Germline CDR1 is DFQATT and CDR2 is SNEGSKA (reference sequence). The CDR3 DNA follows: TGCAGTGCATGGAGGGACACTGAAGCTTTCTTT. Protein product: CSAWRDTEAFF.

V usage is TRBV30 and J usage is TRBJ1-2; D perhaps matches TRBD1 (5 bases). The CDR3 is made up of 14 amino acids. Trimming shortened V by 0 bases and J by 3 bases, and 11 bases separated the two germline ends. The germline V gene encodes CDR1 GTSNPN and CDR2 SVGIG (reference sequence). The CDR3, as DNA: TGTGCCTGGAGTGTACATCAGGGCCACTATGGCTACACCTTC. It encodes CAWSVHQGHYGYTF.

The chain carries TRBV5-6 and TRBJ2-7; 7 bases map to TRBD1. This CDR3 spans 13 amino acids. The J segment lost 5 bases and the V segment lost 8 bases, leaving 10 bases of the junction unmatched. Looked up from germline, CDR1 is SGHDT and CDR2 is YYEEEE. The CDR3 sequence: CASGSRGGHEQYF. In DNA, the CDR3 is TGTGCCAGTGGGTCCCGAGGGGGCCACGAGCAGTACTTC.

This chain joins TRBV18 and TRBJ2-7; the D is unclear. The CDR3 is made up of 13 amino acids. The germline gives CDR1 KGHSH, CDR2 LQKENI. V gave up 0 bases and J gave up 4 bases, with 7 bases separating them. The CDR3 DNA follows: TGTGCCAGCTCACCACCCGCCCTGTACGAGCAGTACTTC. Its translation: CASSPPALYEQYF.

The chain uses TRBV7-7 and TRBJ2-5; D is unresolved. CDR1 and CDR2 from the germline V gene are SSHAT and FNYEAQ (reference sequence). CDR3 length: 16 amino acids. Trimming removed 1 base from V and 4 bases from J, with 16 bases in between. CDR3 residues: CASSLGPVGQTETQYF. CDR3 DNA sequence: TGTGCCAGCAGCTTAGGACCGGTCGGTCAGACAGAGACCCAGTACTTC.

This chain joins TRBV5-8 and TRBJ2-3; D gene unclear. The CDR3 runs to 13 residues. Germline values: CDR1 SGHTS, CDR2 YDEGEE. Trimming shortened V by 4 bases and J by 5 bases, and 11 bases separated the two germline ends. In nucleotides, the CDR3 is TGTGCCAGCAGCCGTATGGCAAAAGATACGCAGTATTTT. This sequence encodes CASSRMAKDTQYF. Together with reference TRBV5-8 and TRBJ2-3, the CDR3 gives the full variable domain: EAGVTQSPTHLIKTRGQQATLRCSPISGHTSVYWYQQALGLGLQFLLWYDEGEERNRGNFPPRFSGRQFPNYSSELNVNALELEDSALYLCASSRMAKDTQYFGPGTRLTVL.

The chain joins TRBV28 to TRBJ2-5; TRBD1 aligns across 12 bases. With 3 bases clipped from V and 4 bases from J, the junction kept 3 bases outside the gene matches. There are 15 residues in the CDR3. Germline V gives CDR1 MDHEN, CDR2 SYDVKM. The chain's CDR3 is CASSLGQGARETQYF. The CDR3 nucleotides are TGTGCCAGCAGTTTGGGACAGGGGGCAAGAGAGACCCAGTACTTC.